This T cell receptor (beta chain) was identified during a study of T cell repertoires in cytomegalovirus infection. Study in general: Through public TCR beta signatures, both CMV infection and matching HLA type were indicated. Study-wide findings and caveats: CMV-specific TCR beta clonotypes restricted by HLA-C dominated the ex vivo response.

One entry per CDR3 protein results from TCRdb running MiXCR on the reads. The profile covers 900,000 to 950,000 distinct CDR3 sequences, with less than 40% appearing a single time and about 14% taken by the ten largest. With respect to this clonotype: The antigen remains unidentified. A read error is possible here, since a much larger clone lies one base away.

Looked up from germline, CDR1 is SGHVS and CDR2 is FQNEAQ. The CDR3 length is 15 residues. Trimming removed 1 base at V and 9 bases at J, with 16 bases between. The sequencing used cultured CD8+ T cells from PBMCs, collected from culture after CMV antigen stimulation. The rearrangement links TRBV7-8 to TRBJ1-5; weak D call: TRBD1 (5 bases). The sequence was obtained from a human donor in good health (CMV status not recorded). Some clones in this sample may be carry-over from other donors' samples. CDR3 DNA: TGTGCCAGCAGCTTAGGGGGGAGGACGGATCTGCCCCAGCATTTT. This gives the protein CASSLGGRTDLPQHF.